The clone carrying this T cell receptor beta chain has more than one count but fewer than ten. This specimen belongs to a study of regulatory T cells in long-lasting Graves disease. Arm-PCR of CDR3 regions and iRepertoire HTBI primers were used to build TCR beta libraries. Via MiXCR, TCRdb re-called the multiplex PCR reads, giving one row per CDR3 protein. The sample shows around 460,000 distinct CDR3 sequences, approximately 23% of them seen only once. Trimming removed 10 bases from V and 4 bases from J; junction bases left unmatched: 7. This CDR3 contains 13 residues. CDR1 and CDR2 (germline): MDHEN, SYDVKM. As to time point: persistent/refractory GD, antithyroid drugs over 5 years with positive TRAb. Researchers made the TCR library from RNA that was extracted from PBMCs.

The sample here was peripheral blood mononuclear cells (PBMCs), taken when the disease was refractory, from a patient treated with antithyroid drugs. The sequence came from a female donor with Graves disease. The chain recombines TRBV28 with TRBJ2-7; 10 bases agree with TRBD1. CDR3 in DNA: TGTGCCACCAGACAGGGGGCCAGGTACGAGCAGTACTTC. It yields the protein CATRQGARYEQYF.